This TCR beta chain appears in the sequencing data of a study of blood T cell repertoires in COVID-19. Study background: Researchers got acute and convalescent COVID-19 samples from the United States, Italy and Spain.

The CDR3 has 17 residues. V lost 4 bases, J lost 3 bases, and 11 bases stayed unmatched. Germline CDR1 and CDR2: LGHDT and YNNKEL (reference sequence). Data came from immunoSEQ multiplex PCR; TCRdb stores just in-frame clones and leaves some out. The sample shows around 130,000 clones, around 87% of them seen only once. The J gene is TRBJ2-7, the V gene TRBV3-1 (or the pseudogene TRBV3-2); 11 nucleotides agree with TRBD2. The material sequenced was peripheral blood. The TCR was taken from a man between 65 and 85 years old with active or convalescent COVID-19. In DNA, the CDR3 is TGTGCCAGCAGCCCTCCGGGGGGGACTAGCGGCCGCTACGAGCAGTACTTC. Translating gives CASSPPGGTSGRYEQYF.